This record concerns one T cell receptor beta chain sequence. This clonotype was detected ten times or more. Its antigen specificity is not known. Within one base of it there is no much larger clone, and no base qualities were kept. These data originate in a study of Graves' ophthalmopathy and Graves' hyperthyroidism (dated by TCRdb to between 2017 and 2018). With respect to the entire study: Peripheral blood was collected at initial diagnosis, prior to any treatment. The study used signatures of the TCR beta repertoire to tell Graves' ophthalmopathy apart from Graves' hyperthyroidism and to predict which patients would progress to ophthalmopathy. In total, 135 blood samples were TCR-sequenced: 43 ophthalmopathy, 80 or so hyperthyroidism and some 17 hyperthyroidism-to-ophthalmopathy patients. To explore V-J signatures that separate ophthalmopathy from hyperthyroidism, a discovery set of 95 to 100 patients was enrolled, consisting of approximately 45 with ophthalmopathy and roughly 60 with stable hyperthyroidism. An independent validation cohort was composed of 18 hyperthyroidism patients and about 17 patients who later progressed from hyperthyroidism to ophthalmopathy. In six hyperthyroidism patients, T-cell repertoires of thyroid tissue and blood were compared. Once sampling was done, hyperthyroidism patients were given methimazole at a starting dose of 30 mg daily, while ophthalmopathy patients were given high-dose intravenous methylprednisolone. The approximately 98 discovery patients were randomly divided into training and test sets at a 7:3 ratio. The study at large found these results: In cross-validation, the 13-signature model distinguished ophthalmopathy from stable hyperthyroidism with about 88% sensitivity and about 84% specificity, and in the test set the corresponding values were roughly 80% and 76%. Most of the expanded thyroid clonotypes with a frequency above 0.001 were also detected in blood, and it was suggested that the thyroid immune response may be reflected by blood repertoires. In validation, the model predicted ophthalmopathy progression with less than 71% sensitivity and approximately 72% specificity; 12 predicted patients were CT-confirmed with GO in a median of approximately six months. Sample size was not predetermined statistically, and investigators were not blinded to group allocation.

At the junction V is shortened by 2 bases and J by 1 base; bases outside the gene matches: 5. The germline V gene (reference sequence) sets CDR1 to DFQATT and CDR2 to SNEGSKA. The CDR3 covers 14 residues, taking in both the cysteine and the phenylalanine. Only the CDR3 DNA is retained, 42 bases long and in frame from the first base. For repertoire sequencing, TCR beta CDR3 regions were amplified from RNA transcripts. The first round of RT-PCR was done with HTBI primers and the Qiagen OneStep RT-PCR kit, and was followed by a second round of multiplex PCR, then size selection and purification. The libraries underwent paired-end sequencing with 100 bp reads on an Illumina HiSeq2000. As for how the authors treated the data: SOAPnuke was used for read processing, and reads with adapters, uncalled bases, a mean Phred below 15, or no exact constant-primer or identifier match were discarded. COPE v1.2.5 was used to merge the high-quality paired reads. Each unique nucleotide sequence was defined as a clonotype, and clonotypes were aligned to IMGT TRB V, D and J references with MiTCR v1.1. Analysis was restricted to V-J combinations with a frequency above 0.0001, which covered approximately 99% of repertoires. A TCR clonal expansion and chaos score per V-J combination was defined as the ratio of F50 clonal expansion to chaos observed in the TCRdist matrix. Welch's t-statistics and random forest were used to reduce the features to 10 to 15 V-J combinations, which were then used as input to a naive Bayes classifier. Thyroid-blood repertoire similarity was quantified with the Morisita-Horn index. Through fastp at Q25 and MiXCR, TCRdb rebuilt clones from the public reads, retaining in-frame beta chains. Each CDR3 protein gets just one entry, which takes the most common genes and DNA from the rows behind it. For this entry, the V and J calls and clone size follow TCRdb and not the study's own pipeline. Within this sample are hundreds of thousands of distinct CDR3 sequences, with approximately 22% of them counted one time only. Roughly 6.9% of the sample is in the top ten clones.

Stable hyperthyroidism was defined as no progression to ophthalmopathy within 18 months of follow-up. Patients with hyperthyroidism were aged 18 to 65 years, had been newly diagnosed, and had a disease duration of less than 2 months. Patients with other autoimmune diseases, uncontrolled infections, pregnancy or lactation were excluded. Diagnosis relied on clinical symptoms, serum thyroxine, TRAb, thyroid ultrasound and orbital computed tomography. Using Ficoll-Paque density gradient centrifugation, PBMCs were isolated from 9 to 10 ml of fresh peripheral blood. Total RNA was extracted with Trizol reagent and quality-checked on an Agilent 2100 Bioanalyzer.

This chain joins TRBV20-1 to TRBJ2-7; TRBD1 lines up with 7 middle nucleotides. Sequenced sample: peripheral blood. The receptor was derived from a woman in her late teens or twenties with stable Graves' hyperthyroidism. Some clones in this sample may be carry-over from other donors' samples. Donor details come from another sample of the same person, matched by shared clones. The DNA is TGCAGTGCTAGATCCCTCAGGGGGTCCTACGAGCAGTACTTC. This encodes CSARSLRGSYEQYF.